The 31 T cell receptor beta chains below all came from one sample that was sequenced in a study of control samples from healthy donors and cancer patients. Produced via immunoSEQ multiplex PCR; TCRdb's table is partial and in-frame only. Among approximately 58,000 clones listed, over 75% were seen once. What was sequenced was PBMCs. These receptors came from a woman aged 60-75 years with lung cancer.

The CDR3, as DNA: TGTGCCAGCAGCTTACTAGACAGGGGCACAGATACGCAGTATTTT. It yields the protein CASSLLDRGTDTQYF. This chain connects TRBV7-6 to TRBJ2-3; 7 bases fit TRBD1. Germline lookup yields CDR1 SGHVS and CDR2 FNYEAQ. This CDR3 region has 15 residues. The V segment lost 2 bases and the J segment 1 base; nucleotides outside the gene matches: 3.

This chain joins TRBV5-1 and TRBJ2-1; TRBD2 matches at 11 bases. CDR3 length equals 14 residues. V dropped 2 bases and J dropped 9; count of bases not matched to a gene: 4. Germline V CDR1 and CDR2: SGHRS, YFSETQ. This CDR3 reads CASSLTSGSLEQFF. The CDR3 DNA reads as TGCGCCAGCAGCTTAACTAGCGGGAGCCTTGAGCAGTTCTTC.

This clone came up a few times. The genes are TRBV5-5 and TRBJ1-4, with D unclear. Germline CDR1 reads SGHKS; CDR2 reads YYEKEE (reference sequence). CDR3 size: 14 residues. V was shortened by 0 bases and J by 2 bases, with 5 bases between the two germline ends. The CDR3 nucleotides are TGTGCCAGCAGCTTGGGGCTGACTAATGAAAAACTGTTTTTT. Translating gives CASSLGLTNEKLFF.

The gene calls are TRBV5-1 and TRBJ1-1, with D tentatively TRBD1 (5 bases). Deletions cut 0 bases from V and 11 bases from J, with 14 bases between. Germline V gene sequence: CDR1 SGHRS, CDR2 YFSETQ. The CDR3 runs to 13 residues. CDR3 sequence (DNA): TGCGCCAGCAGCTTGGGGGAGGGGCGGAGGGCTTTCTTT. It is translated as CASSLGEGRRAFF.

The chain combines TRBV27 with TRBJ2-5, with D possibly TRBD2 on 6 matching bases. V was pared by 3 bases and J by 2 bases, with 13 bases between. The CDR3 is 15 amino acids. The germline V gene has CDR1 MNHEY and CDR2 SMNVEV (reference sequence). CDR3 residues: CASSFVSGAQETQYF. The CDR3 DNA reads as TGTGCCAGCAGTTTTGTTAGCGGAGCTCAAGAGACCCAGTACTTC.

This sequence joins TRBV5-1 and TRBJ2-7; D is uncertain. V lost 2 bases to trimming and J lost 0 bases, with 12 bases between them. This CDR3 has 15 amino acids. Germline V gene data show CDR1 as SGHRS and CDR2 as YFSETQ. The CDR3 protein is CASSLQTVSSYEQYF. CDR3 DNA: TGCGCCAGCAGCTTACAGACGGTGAGCTCCTACGAGCAGTACTTC. The whole variable domain, remainder taken from reference TRBV5-1 and TRBJ2-7, is KAGVTQTPRYLIKTRGQQVTLSCSPISGHRSVSWYQQTPGQGLQFLFEYFSETQRNKGNFPGRFSGRQFSNSRSEMNVSTLELGDSALYLCASSLQTVSSYEQYFGPGTRLTVT.

The chain employs TRBV7-3 and TRBJ2-1; D remains ambiguous. The V and J ends lost 0 bases and 5 bases respectively, with 8 bases between them. Per germline, CDR1 SGHTA and CDR2 FQGTGA. This CDR3 region has 14 residues. The CDR3 loop is CASSLTSRDNEQFF. CDR3 DNA sequence: TGTGCCAGCAGCTTAACGTCCCGGGACAATGAGCAGTTCTTC.

The rearrangement links TRBV7-9 to TRBJ2-5; TRBD1 matches 12 bases. This CDR3 has 15 residues. V gave up 3 bases and J gave up 1 base; unmatched junction bases: 0. Germline-derived CDR1 and CDR2 are SEHNR and FQNEAQ (reference sequence). The CDR3 coding sequence is TGTGCCAGCAGCTTGGGACAGGGGGCCCAAGAGACCCAGTACTTC. As protein: CASSLGQGAQETQYF.

The rearrangement uses TRBV11-2 and TRBJ2-1, with 10 bases aligning to TRBD2. The CDR3 consists of 16 residues. The germline V gene encodes CDR1 SGHAT and CDR2 FQNNGV. V was clipped by 1 base and J by 10 bases; unmatched bases: 10. The CDR3 DNA reads TGTGCCAGCAGCTTAGTAAGCCTAGCGGGGGATCGCGAGCAGTTCTTC. Protein sequence: CASSLVSLAGDREQFF.

This sequence joins TRBV19 and TRBJ1-2; possible D gene TRBD1, 6 bases. Trimming stripped 7 bases from V and 7 bases from J, with 16 bases between. CDR1 and CDR2 (germline): LNHDA, SQIVND (reference sequence). The CDR3 runs to 13 residues. In DNA, the CDR3 is TGTGCCAGTATTTATCCAGGGGAACGTGGCTACACCTTC. Its protein product is CASIYPGERGYTF.

The V gene is TRBV7-3, the J gene TRBJ2-1; D is possibly TRBD1 or TRBD2 (6 bases each). The CDR3 is 15 residues long. The germline V gene has CDR1 SGHTA and CDR2 FQGTGA. The V end was cut by 3 bases, the J end by 6 bases, with 15 bases between. CDR3 nucleotides: TGTGCCAGCAGCTTCGGGGGCCTAAGTAGCAATGAGCAGTTCTTC. This sequence encodes CASSFGGLSSNEQFF.

This chain connects TRBV2 to TRBJ1-1; D unclear. The V gene lost 4 bases and the J gene lost 9 bases, with 12 bases spanning the gap. CDR3 length equals 12 residues. Germline CDR1 and CDR2: SNHLY and FYNNEI. CDR3 bases: TGTGCCAGCAGTGTAGTAGGGTACCAAGCTTTCTTT. Amino acids: CASSVVGYQAFF.

The CDR3 nucleotides are TGTGCCAGCAGCCCAGGGACAGGCGTGAACACTGAAGCTTTCTTT. This sequence encodes CASSPGTGVNTEAFF. The rearrangement uses TRBV7-9 and TRBJ1-1; the match to TRBD1 covers 8 bases. Unmatched junction bases numbered 5, after V lost 5 bases and J lost 0 bases. CDR1 is SEHNR, CDR2 FQNEAQ, per germline (reference sequence). CDR3 length equals 15 residues.

The CDR3 nucleotides read TGTGCCAGCAGCCCTGGACAGGGATCGAATCAGCCCCAGCATTTT. Protein product: CASSPGQGSNQPQHF. The genes are TRBV5-4 and TRBJ1-5, with 8 bases lining up with TRBD1. Germline trimming cut 4 bases from V and 4 bases from J; bases unmatched to any gene: 7. This CDR3 is 15 amino acids long. Germline lookup yields CDR1 SGHNT and CDR2 YYREEE (reference sequence).

This chain links TRBV27 with TRBJ2-5; 7 bases agree with TRBD2. After removal of 4 bases from V and 6 bases from J, the junction contained 8 bases not matched to a gene. There are 14 residues in the CDR3. Germline V CDR1 and CDR2: MNHEY, SMNVEV (reference sequence). The CDR3 region has the DNA TGTGCCAGCAGTTCCGGGCAGGGAGGGCAGACCCAGTACTTC. Translation gives CASSSGQGGQTQYF.

The rearrangement links TRBV9 to TRBJ1-6; D is uncertain. CDR1 is SGDLS, CDR2 YYNGEE, per germline. The CDR3 has 14 residues. Between the trimmed V and J ends, which lost 4 bases and 8 bases, there was a span of 13 bases. CDR3 in DNA: TGTGCCAGCAGCCAGGTGGGGTTTGATTCACCCCTCCACTTT. It specifies CASSQVGFDSPLHF.

The chain has TRBV7-2 and TRBJ2-7; D gene uncertain. V lost 1 base and J 1 base, leaving 8 bases between the germline ends. Germline V gene data show CDR1 as SGHTA and CDR2 as FQGNSA. CDR3 size: 14 residues. DNA for the CDR3: TGTGCCAGCAGCTTAGAATGGGGATCCTACGAGCAGTACTTC. It specifies CASSLEWGSYEQYF.

The rearrangement links TRBV28 to TRBJ1-3; TRBD1 might be the D (5 bases). This CDR3 region has 15 residues. The germline gives CDR1 MDHEN, CDR2 SYDVKM. The V gene lost 8 bases and the J gene lost 4 bases, with 18 bases spanning the gap. CDR3 in DNA: TGTGCCAGCCGGATATGGATGGCAGGGGGAAACACCATATATTTT. This encodes CASRIWMAGGNTIYF.

The rearrangement uses TRBV19 and TRBJ1-5; D uncertain. This CDR3 is built from 15 residues. V lost 5 bases, J lost 2 bases, and 13 bases lay in between. Looked up from germline, CDR1 is LNHDA and CDR2 is SQIVND (reference sequence). CDR3 in DNA: TGTGCCAGTAGTGCTATAAGGGTTGGCAATCAGCCCCAGCATTTT. Translating it yields CASSAIRVGNQPQHF.

The genes are TRBV2 and TRBJ2-3; D may be TRBD2 (5 bases). The germline CDR1 and CDR2 sequences are SNHLY and FYNNEI. V dropped 10 bases and J dropped 5 bases, with 16 bases sitting between them. The CDR3 spans 13 residues. CDR3 nucleotide sequence: TGTGCCACCCCTTCCTCAGCGGAAGATACGCAGTATTTT. It yields the protein CATPSSAEDTQYF.

This chain uses TRBV28 with TRBJ1-6, with no clear D. V was cut by 4 bases and J by 6 bases, with 13 bases left in between. The CDR3 has 15 residues. Germline CDR1 is MDHEN and CDR2 is SYDVKM. The CDR3 DNA reads TGTGCCAGCAGTTCCTTAACGGGCTTTAATTCACCCCTCCACTTT. Translated: CASSSLTGFNSPLHF.

Worth noting for this clone: This likely comes from a read error, as the CDR3 has no conserved phenylalanine or tryptophan at its end. No DNA is shown, since the ends of the CDR3 on it are uncertain; the CDR3 is the one TCRdb lists. This chain joins TRBV12-3 or TRBV12-4 and TRBJ1-2; the table names TRBD1, a call not compared with the DNA. The CDR3 is 9 amino acids long, termini counted. The CDR3 sequence: CASSSHRDG.

The chain couples TRBV27 to TRBJ1-1; 9 bases are shared with TRBD1. Germline lookup yields CDR1 MNHEY and CDR2 SMNVEV (reference sequence). The V and J ends lost 6 bases and 1 base, in that order; junction bases with no gene match: 6. This CDR3 has 15 residues. The CDR3 DNA reads as TGTGCCAGCAGACTACAGGGGGCGAGGAACACTGAAGCTTTCTTT. It yields the protein CASRLQGARNTEAFF.

V gene TRBV5-1 combines with J gene TRBJ2-7; D may correspond to TRBD1 or TRBD2 (5 bases each). The CDR3 totals 15 residues. In germline, CDR1 is SGHRS, CDR2 YFSETQ. Trimming took 7 bases from V and 3 from J, leaving 20 bases between them. The CDR3 DNA reads TGCGCCAGCGCCCCCTCCCGGGGCAGCTACTACGAGCAGTACTTC. It is translated as CASAPSRGSYYEQYF.

This chain links TRBV27 with TRBJ1-6; no clear D. The germline gives CDR1 MNHEY, CDR2 SMNVEV (reference sequence). With 9 bases removed from V and 6 bases from J, the gap between germline ends came to 18 bases. This CDR3 is built from 15 residues. The CDR3 is CASSTPTASNSPLHF. The CDR3 DNA follows: TGTGCCAGTTCGACCCCTACTGCTAGTAATTCACCCCTCCACTTT.

For the CDR3, the DNA is TGTGCCAGCAGCCAGCCTTTGGACACTGAAGCTTTCTTT. The encoded protein is CASSQPLDTEAFF. V usage is TRBV4-2 and J usage is TRBJ1-1, with D uncertain. This CDR3 has 13 amino acids. CDR1 is LGHNA, CDR2 YNFKEQ, per germline. V was trimmed by 3 bases and J by 3 bases, leaving 8 bases between them.

The chain is built from TRBV2 and TRBJ2-5; the D is unclear. The ends were cut back, 6 bases at V and 5 bases at J, with 16 bases in the middle. CDR3 length: 14 residues. Germline loops: CDR1 SNHLY, CDR2 FYNNEI. The CDR3 region has the DNA TGTGCCAGCAGGAGGATGGCGGAATGGGAGACCCAGTACTTC. It codes for CASRRMAEWETQYF.

This rearrangement joins TRBV19 to TRBJ2-7, with 8 bases identical to TRBD2. The germline gives CDR1 LNHDA, CDR2 SQIVND (reference sequence). V dropped 5 bases and J dropped 3; count of bases not matched to a gene: 12. The CDR3 has 16 amino acids. The CDR3 region has the DNA TGTGCCAGTAGTTCTCGCGGACTAGCACCGAACTACGAGCAGTACTTC. Its translation is CASSSRGLAPNYEQYF.

The chain couples TRBV5-1 to TRBJ2-3; D remains ambiguous. CDR3 length: 14 amino acids. Germline CDR1 SGHRS, CDR2 YFSETQ. Trimming removed 0 bases at V and 2 bases at J, with 7 bases between. The CDR3 coding sequence is TGCGCCAGCAGCTTGGGCCTGGTCACAGATACGCAGTATTTT. Translating it yields CASSLGLVTDTQYF.

DNA of the CDR3: TGTGCCAGCAGGTCAGGGGGCTGGGTAACTGGGGCCAACGTCCTGACTTTC. Residues: CASRSGGWVTGANVLTF. The chain has TRBV28 and TRBJ2-6; the match to TRBD1 covers 8 bases. The trim removed 6 bases at V and 2 bases at J, leaving 9 bases unmatched. The CDR3 has 17 amino acids. Germline V gives CDR1 MDHEN, CDR2 SYDVKM.

The chain employs TRBV6-6 and TRBJ1-1; 8 nucleotides line up with TRBD1. V trimming: 6 bases; J trimming: 1 base; junction bases outside the gene matches: 7. CDR1 and CDR2 from the germline V gene are MNHNY and SVGAGI (reference sequence). The CDR3 consists of 15 residues. The CDR3 spells CASSRQGRGNTEAFF. CDR3 DNA: TGTGCCAGCAGCCGACAGGGGAGGGGGAACACTGAAGCTTTCTTT.